What follows are 32 T cell receptor beta chains derived from one specimen sequenced in a study of beta chain features in type 1 diabetes. Of the isolated RNA, all was reverse transcribed, and so the sequenced material was expressed TCRB transcripts. The protocol was immunoSEQ multiplex PCR, while the TCRdb copy is restricted to in-frame clones and leaves out a portion. The sample contains 360,000 or so clones, around 20% of which appear only once. Sequencing was done on a sample of naive CD4+ T cells from blood. These TCRs come from a woman aged 18-29 years in good health.

The chain links TRBV30 to TRBJ2-4; D is unclear. Germline-derived CDR1 and CDR2 are GTSNPN and SVGIG (reference sequence). The CDR3 is made up of 13 amino acids. The V and J ends lost 0 bases and 7 bases respectively, with 10 bases between them. In DNA, the CDR3 is TGTGCCTGGAGTGTAGAGGTGAGGAACATTCAGTACTTC. Translating it yields CAWSVEVRNIQYF.

This clone was observed a few times. The chain joins TRBV4-2 to TRBJ1-3; D is unclear. The ends were cut back, 1 base at V and 8 bases at J, with 12 bases in the middle. The germline gives CDR1 LGHNA, CDR2 YNFKEQ. The CDR3 is 14 amino acids. The chain's CDR3 is CASSQGGMADTIYF. In DNA, the CDR3 is TGTGCCAGCAGCCAAGGAGGGATGGCGGACACCATATATTTT.

In nucleotides, the CDR3 is TGTGCCAGCGCGGGACGTATCGGGGGTTTGGAGTACTTC. Translated: CASAGRIGGLEYF. The chain combines TRBV25-1 with TRBJ2-7; D may be TRBD2 (6 bases). V dropped 8 bases and J dropped 11 bases, with 22 bases sitting between them. The CDR3 length is 13 residues. The germline V gene encodes CDR1 MGHDK and CDR2 SYGVNS.

This rearrangement joins TRBV4-1 to TRBJ2-1, with 11 bases fitting TRBD2. In germline, CDR1 is MGHRA, CDR2 YSYEKL. The CDR3 runs to 14 residues. Trimming took 5 bases from V and 15 from J; bases not matched to a gene: 12. CDR3: CASSFLPSGRLWFF. The CDR3 coding sequence is TGCGCCAGCAGCTTCCTGCCTAGCGGGAGGTTGTGGTTCTTC.

A few counts support this clone. The gene calls are TRBV15 and TRBJ1-5; D is perhaps TRBD1 (5 bases). The length of the CDR3 is 13 residues. V was trimmed by 2 bases and J by 6 bases, leaving 8 bases between them. Germline values: CDR1 LNHNV, CDR2 YYDKDF (reference sequence). CDR3 loop: CATSRSGGQPQHF. The CDR3 DNA reads as TGTGCCACCAGCAGATCGGGGGGTCAGCCCCAGCATTTT.

Only a few counts were recorded for this clone. This chain uses TRBV7-2 with TRBJ1-5; unclear D gene. V lost 2 bases to trimming and J lost 4 bases, with 9 bases between them. CDR1 and CDR2 from the germline V gene are SGHTA and FQGNSA. This CDR3 is 14 amino acids long. The CDR3 loop is CASSLQRSNQPQHF. The CDR3, as DNA: TGTGCCAGCAGCTTACAGCGGTCTAATCAGCCCCAGCATTTT.

The chain has TRBV30 and TRBJ2-7; TRBD1 matches 7 bases. Germline CDR1 GTSNPN, CDR2 SVGIG (reference sequence). V lost 1 base and J lost 7; bases outside the gene matches: 10. CDR3 length equals 14 residues. The CDR3 loop is CAWSGQGLAGEQYF. The CDR3 nucleotides read TGTGCCTGGAGTGGACAGGGTTTGGCGGGTGAGCAGTACTTC.

The gene calls are TRBV5-1 and TRBJ2-7, with D possibly being TRBD1 (6 bases). Germline-derived CDR1 and CDR2 are SGHRS and YFSETQ. This CDR3 region has 16 residues. The germline V and J ends were trimmed by 4 bases and 2 bases, with 19 bases remaining between them. The CDR3 nucleotides are TGCGCCAGCAGCCCCGCGGGCAGGGGTGCTCCCTACGAGCAGTACTTC. The encoded protein is CASSPAGRGAPYEQYF. Full variable domain (outside the CDR3, taken from reference TRBV5-1 and TRBJ2-7): KAGVTQTPRYLIKTRGQQVTLSCSPISGHRSVSWYQQTPGQGLQFLFEYFSETQRNKGNFPGRFSGRQFSNSRSEMNVSTLELGDSALYLCASSPAGRGAPYEQYFGPGTRLTVT.

This clone was found a few times. The chain employs TRBV20-1 and TRBJ1-1; D is unresolved. Germline lookup yields CDR1 DFQATT and CDR2 SNEGSKA (reference sequence). The CDR3 is 11 residues long. Trimming pared 0 bases from V and 8 bases from J, leaving 7 bases between. CDR3 bases: TGCAGTGCTAGAGATGGCTTAGAAGCTTTCTTT. This sequence encodes CSARDGLEAFF.

The genes are TRBV19 and TRBJ1-1, with 11 bases aligning to TRBD1. The CDR3 runs to 14 residues. Per the germline V gene, CDR1 is LNHDA and CDR2 is SQIVND (reference sequence). The J segment lost 4 bases and the V segment lost 7 bases, leaving 5 bases of the junction unmatched. DNA for the CDR3: TGTGCCAGTAAAGAAGGACAGGGGGCCACTGAAGCTTTCTTT. Its translation is CASKEGQGATEAFF.

The V and J genes are TRBV5-4 and TRBJ1-1, with 9 nucleotides matching TRBD1. The germline CDR1 and CDR2 sequences are SGHNT and YYREEE (reference sequence). This CDR3 spans 16 amino acids. Trimming took 4 bases from V and 0 from J; bases not matched to a gene: 7. The CDR3, as DNA: TGTGCCAGCAGCCCGGGACAGGGAACGATGAACACTGAAGCTTTCTTT. Amino acids: CASSPGQGTMNTEAFF.

The chain couples TRBV7-3 to TRBJ2-3, with TRBD2 identical over 12 bases. The V gene's germline CDR1 is SGHTA and CDR2 FQGTGA. With V trimmed by 4 bases and J by 2 bases, 4 bases remained unmatched. The length of the CDR3 is 16 residues. The CDR3 bases are TGTGCCAGCAGCTCCCGACTAGCGGGAGACACAGATACGCAGTATTTT. Its translation: CASSSRLAGDTDTQYF.

This clone has just a few counts. The CDR3 DNA sequence: TGTGCCAGCAGTTCGACTAGCGGGGGGGTTCACGACGAGCAGTACTTC. It is translated as CASSSTSGGVHDEQYF. The rearrangement joins TRBV7-2 to TRBJ2-7, with 14 bases aligning to TRBD2. CDR3 length equals 16 residues. Germline assignment: CDR1 SGHTA and CDR2 FQGNSA. The trim removed 6 bases at V and 5 bases at J, leaving 9 bases unmatched.

V usage is TRBV7-2 and J usage is TRBJ1-5, with TRBD1 as a possible D gene (5 bases). The CDR3 extends over 13 amino acids. CDR1 and CDR2 from the germline V gene are SGHTA and FQGNSA. The germline V and J ends were trimmed by 3 bases and 4 bases, with 7 bases remaining between them. CDR3 nucleotides: TGTGCCAGCAGCTTCCGGGGGAATCAGCCCCAGCATTTT. It encodes CASSFRGNQPQHF. Filled out from reference TRBV7-2 and TRBJ1-5, the complete variable domain reads GAGVSQSPSNKVTEKGKDVELRCDPISGHTALYWYRQSLGQGLEFLIYFQGNSAPDKSGLPSDRFSAERTGGSVSTLTIQRTQQEDSAVYLCASSFRGNQPQHFGDGTRLSIL.

This clone was observed a few times. The chain recombines TRBV9 with TRBJ2-5, with D possibly being TRBD1 (5 bases). Germline lookup yields CDR1 SGDLS and CDR2 YYNGEE. V lost 7 bases, J lost 3 bases, and 7 bases lay in between. CDR3 length: 11 amino acids. Here the CDR3 reads CASGAEETQYF. The CDR3 coding sequence is TGTGCCAGCGGGGCCGAAGAGACCCAGTACTTC.

This chain joins TRBV10-3 and TRBJ1-3; 7 bases align to TRBD1. After removal of 7 bases from V and 2 bases from J, the junction contained 5 bases not matched to a gene. Germline CDR1 is ENHRY and CDR2 is SYGVKD. CDR3 length: 14 amino acids. CDR3 in amino acids: CAITRGQAGNTIYF. For the CDR3, the DNA is TGTGCCATCACCCGAGGACAGGCTGGAAACACCATATATTTT.

This clone was seen more than once but under ten times. This chain links TRBV29-1 with TRBJ1-2; 7 bases fit TRBD1. V shed 6 bases and J 4 bases; nucleotides not matched to a gene: 8. The CDR3 extends over 13 amino acids. Looked up from germline, CDR1 is SQVTM and CDR2 is ANQGSEA. CDR3 amino acids: CSVGTESAYGYTF. The CDR3 DNA reads TGCAGCGTAGGGACAGAAAGCGCCTATGGCTACACCTTC.

The chain combines TRBV7-8 with TRBJ2-1, with a tentative D call TRBD2 (5 bases). The CDR3 is 15 residues long. The V and J ends lost 5 bases and 2 bases respectively, with 13 bases between them. From germline, CDR1 is SGHVS and CDR2 FQNEAQ. CDR3 amino acids: CASSPGVLPYNEQFF. The CDR3, as DNA: TGTGCCAGCAGCCCCGGGGTCCTCCCCTACAATGAGCAGTTCTTC.

The rearrangement uses TRBV6-6 and TRBJ2-1; TRBD1 might be the D (5 bases). The CDR3 is made up of 15 amino acids. The germline V gene has CDR1 MNHNY and CDR2 SVGAGI (reference sequence). Deletions cut 5 bases from V and 5 bases from J, with 16 bases between. In DNA, the CDR3 is TGTGCCAGCAGTCAATATGAGACAGCAAACAATGAGCAGTTCTTC. Protein: CASSQYETANNEQFF.

This clone was seen a few times. The chain has TRBV7-2 and TRBJ1-2; D remains unclear. Germline V gene sequence: CDR1 SGHTA, CDR2 FQGNSA. With 1 base removed from V and 7 bases from J, the gap between germline ends came to 7 bases. The CDR3 is made up of 12 amino acids. CDR3 DNA sequence: TGTGCCAGCAGCTTAGAACCGGGTGGCTACACCTTC. It is translated as CASSLEPGGYTF.

CDR3 nucleotide sequence: TGCAGCGTTGGGGGGGGGTCAGGCTACGAGCAGTACTTC. This codes for CSVGGGSGYEQYF. J is TRBJ2-7 and V is TRBV29-1; 7 nucleotides line up with TRBD2. The trim removed 4 bases at V and 3 bases at J, leaving 6 bases unmatched. Germline CDR1 and CDR2: SQVTM and ANQGSEA. The CDR3 consists of 13 residues.

This clone came up a few times. Germline is not matched at one junction end, which may reflect a read error. The chain combines TRBV5-6 with TRBJ1-2, with a weak D call TRBD1 (6 bases). This CDR3 is 15 amino acids long. The germline V gene encodes CDR1 SGHDT and CDR2 YYEEEE. The CDR3 is CASKSGRGANSGYTF. CDR3 in DNA: TGTGCCAGCAAATCTGGCAGGGGCGCTAACTCTGGCTACACCTTC.

The V call is TRBV2, the J call TRBJ2-2, with TRBD1 identical over 8 bases. The CDR3 consists of 13 residues. Germline assignment: CDR1 SNHLY and CDR2 FYNNEI. The junction had 5 bases not matched to a gene; V was cut back by 6 bases and J by 8 bases. The CDR3 DNA is TGTGCCAGCAGCTTCAGGGGGCCAGGGGAGCTGTTTTTT. Encoded protein: CASSFRGPGELFF.

This clone was seen more than once but under ten times. CDR3 sequence (DNA): TGTGCCAGCAGCCCGACGACAGTGAACACTGAAGCTTTCTTT. Its translation is CASSPTTVNTEAFF. V usage is TRBV5-5 and J usage is TRBJ1-1, with D maybe TRBD1 (5 bases). V was pared by 4 bases and J by 0 bases, with 10 bases between. Germline values: CDR1 SGHKS, CDR2 YYEKEE (reference sequence). The CDR3 spans 14 residues.

The chain employs TRBV5-4 and TRBJ2-7; 9 nucleotides agree with TRBD1. The germline V gene encodes CDR1 SGHNT and CDR2 YYREEE (reference sequence). V trimming: 5 bases; J trimming: 9 bases; junction bases outside the gene matches: 6. CDR3 size: 12 residues. This CDR3 is CASSQGQGAQYF. As DNA, the CDR3 is TGTGCCAGCAGTCAGGGACAGGGTGCGCAGTACTTC. Variable domain in full (rest from reference TRBV5-4 and TRBJ2-7): ETGVTQSPTHLIKTRGQQVTLRCSSQSGHNTVSWYQQALGQGPQFIFQYYREEENGRGNFPPRFSGLQFPNYSSELNVNALELDDSALYLCASSQGQGAQYFGPGTRLTVT.

CDR3 in amino acids: CASSQLAGGPETQYF. The CDR3 DNA is TGCGCCAGCAGCCAGCTAGCGGGGGGGCCGGAGACCCAGTACTTC. This chain uses TRBV4-3 with TRBJ2-5, with TRBD2 matching 12 bases. CDR3 length equals 15 residues. V was pared by 3 bases and J by 5 bases, with 4 bases of the junction left unmatched. CDR1 and CDR2 from the germline V gene are LGHNA and YSLEER.

This clone has more than one count but fewer than ten. Within the sample, other DNA sequences also encode this same CDR3. The V and J genes are TRBV4-2 and TRBJ2-1, with TRBD2 matching 8 bases. Germline assignment: CDR1 LGHNA and CDR2 YNFKEQ. The CDR3 runs 15 residues. The trim removed 2 bases at V and 1 base at J, leaving 1 base unmatched. The CDR3 nucleotides are TGTGCCAGCAGCCAATTAGCGGGATCCTACAATGAGCAGTTCTTC. It codes for CASSQLAGSYNEQFF.

The chain carries TRBV18 and TRBJ2-1; maybe TRBD2 (5 bases). This CDR3 has 13 amino acids. V dropped 7 bases and J dropped 7 bases, with 14 bases sitting between them. Germline values: CDR1 KGHSH, CDR2 LQKENI. CDR3 region: CASLHVSDNEQFF. In DNA, the CDR3 is TGTGCCAGCTTGCACGTTAGCGATAATGAGCAGTTCTTC.

This clone was counted only a few times. The rearrangement links TRBV5-1 to TRBJ1-1; a possible D gene is TRBD1 (6 bases). Deletions cut 4 bases from V and 5 bases from J, with 12 bases between. This CDR3 is built from 13 residues. Germline values: CDR1 SGHRS, CDR2 YFSETQ. For the CDR3, the DNA is TGCGCCAGCAGCAGGGGGGGTAGTACTGAAGCTTTCTTT. Its translation is CASSRGGSTEAFF.

This clone was counted only a few times. The chain employs TRBV21-1 and TRBJ1-2; TRBD1, the table's D call, lacks a check against the DNA. TRBV21-1 is a known pseudogene. The CDR3 extends over 15 amino acids. The CDR3 region has the DNA TGTGCCAGCAGCATGCCCGGGACAGCAAACTATGGCTACACCTTC. Amino acids: CASSMPGTANYGYTF.

The gene calls are TRBV4-1 and TRBJ2-1; 9 nucleotides align to TRBD2. V was pared by 0 bases and J by 9 bases, with 24 bases of the junction left unmatched. The CDR3 consists of 21 residues. Germline CDR1 and CDR2: MGHRA and YSYEKL. CDR3 sequence (DNA): TGCGCCAGCAGCCAAGATTCCCACCCCGCCCGGGCAGCGGGAGGTTCTGTTGAGCAGTTCTTC. Its protein is CASSQDSHPARAAGGSVEQFF.

V usage is TRBV11-1 and J usage is TRBJ2-1; TRBD2 matches 8 bases. With 3 bases clipped from V and 6 bases from J, the junction kept 1 base outside the gene matches. Germline CDR1 SGHAT, CDR2 FQDESV (reference sequence). This CDR3 is 13 amino acids long. Written as DNA, the CDR3 is TGTGCCAGCAGCTTGGGACTAGGCAATGAGCAGTTCTTC. This sequence encodes CASSLGLGNEQFF.